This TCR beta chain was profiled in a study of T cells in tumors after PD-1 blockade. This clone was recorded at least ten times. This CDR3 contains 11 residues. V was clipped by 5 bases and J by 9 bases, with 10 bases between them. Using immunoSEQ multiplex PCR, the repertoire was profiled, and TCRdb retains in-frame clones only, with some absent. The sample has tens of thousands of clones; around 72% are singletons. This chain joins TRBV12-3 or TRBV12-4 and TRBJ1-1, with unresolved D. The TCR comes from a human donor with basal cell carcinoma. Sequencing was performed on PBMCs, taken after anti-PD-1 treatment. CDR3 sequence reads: CASSRQFQAFF. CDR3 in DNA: TGTGCCAGCAGTCGACAATTTCAAGCTTTCTTT.